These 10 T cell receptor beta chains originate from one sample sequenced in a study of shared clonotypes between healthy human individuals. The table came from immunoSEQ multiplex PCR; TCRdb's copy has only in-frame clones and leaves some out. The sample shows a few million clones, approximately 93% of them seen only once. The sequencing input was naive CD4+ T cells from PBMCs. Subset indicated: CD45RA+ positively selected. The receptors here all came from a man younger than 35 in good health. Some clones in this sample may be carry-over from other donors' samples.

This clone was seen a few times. Here the CDR3 reads CAWSRSGNTEAFF. DNA for the CDR3: TGTGCCTGGAGTAGGTCCGGGAACACTGAAGCTTTCTTT. J is TRBJ1-1 and V is TRBV30; D is uncertain. Trimming took 2 bases from V and 1 from J, leaving 8 bases between them. The CDR3 consists of 13 residues. Per germline, CDR1 GTSNPN and CDR2 SVGIG (reference sequence).

CDR3 sequence (DNA): TGTGCCACCGGGCGTTCGGGACTATCACCTGCAACTAATGAAAAACTGTTTTTT. Its protein product is CATGRSGLSPATNEKLFF. This sequence joins TRBV10-3 and TRBJ1-4; maybe TRBD1 (5 bases). Trimming left V 10 bases short and J 0 bases short, with 24 bases between. CDR1 and CDR2 (germline): ENHRY, SYGVKD. This CDR3 comprises 18 residues.

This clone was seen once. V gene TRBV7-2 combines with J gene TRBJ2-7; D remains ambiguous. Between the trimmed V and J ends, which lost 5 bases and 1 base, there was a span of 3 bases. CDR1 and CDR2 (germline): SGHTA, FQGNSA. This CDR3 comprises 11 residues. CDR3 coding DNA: TGTGCCAGCAGCAAATCCTACGAGCAGTACTTC. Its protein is CASSKSYEQYF.

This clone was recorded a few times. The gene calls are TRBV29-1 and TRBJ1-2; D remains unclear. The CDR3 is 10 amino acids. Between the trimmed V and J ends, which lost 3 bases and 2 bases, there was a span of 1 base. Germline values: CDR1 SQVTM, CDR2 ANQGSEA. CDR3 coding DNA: TGCAGCGTTGACAACTATGGCTACACCTTC. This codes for CSVDNYGYTF.

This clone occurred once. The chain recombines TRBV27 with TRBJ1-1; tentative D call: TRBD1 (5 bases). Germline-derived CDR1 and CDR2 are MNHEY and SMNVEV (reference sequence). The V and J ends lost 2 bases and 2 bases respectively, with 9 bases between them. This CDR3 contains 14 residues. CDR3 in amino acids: CASSLLRDNTEAFF. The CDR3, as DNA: TGTGCCAGCAGTTTACTCCGGGACAACACTGAAGCTTTCTTT.

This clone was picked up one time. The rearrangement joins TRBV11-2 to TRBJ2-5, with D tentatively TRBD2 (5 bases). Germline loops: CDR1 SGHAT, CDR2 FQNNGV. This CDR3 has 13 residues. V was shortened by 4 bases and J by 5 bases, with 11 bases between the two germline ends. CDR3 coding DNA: TGTGCCAGCAGCTCCGGACGAGGGGAGACCCAGTACTTC. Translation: CASSSGRGETQYF.

CDR3 amino acids: CASSPILAPATNEKLFF. CDR3 bases: TGTGCCAGCTCACCAATTCTCGCGCCTGCAACTAATGAAAAACTGTTTTTT. The V and J genes are TRBV18 and TRBJ1-4; no definite D call. Germline loops: CDR1 KGHSH, CDR2 LQKENI. CDR3 length: 17 amino acids. With 2 bases removed from V and 0 bases from J, the gap between germline ends came to 13 bases.

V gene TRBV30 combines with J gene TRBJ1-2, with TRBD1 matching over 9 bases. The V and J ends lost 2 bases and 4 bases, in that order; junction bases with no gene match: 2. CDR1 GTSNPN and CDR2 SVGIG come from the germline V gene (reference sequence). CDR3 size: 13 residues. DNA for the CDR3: TGTGCCTGGAGTTGGGACAGGGTCTATGGCTACACCTTC. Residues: CAWSWDRVYGYTF.

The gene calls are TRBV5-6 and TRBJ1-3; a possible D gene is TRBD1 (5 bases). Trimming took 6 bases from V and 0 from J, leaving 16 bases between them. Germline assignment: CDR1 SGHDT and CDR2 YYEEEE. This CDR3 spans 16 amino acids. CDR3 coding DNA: TGTGCCAGCACCACCCGGGGCTGGAGCTCTGGAAACACCATATATTTT. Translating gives CASTTRGWSSGNTIYF.

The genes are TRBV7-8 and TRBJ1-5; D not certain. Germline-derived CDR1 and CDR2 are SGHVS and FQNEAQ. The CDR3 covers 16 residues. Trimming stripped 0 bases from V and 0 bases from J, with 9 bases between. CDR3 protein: CASSLARTYSNQPQHF. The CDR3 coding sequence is TGTGCCAGCAGCTTAGCCCGCACATATAGCAATCAGCCCCAGCATTTT.